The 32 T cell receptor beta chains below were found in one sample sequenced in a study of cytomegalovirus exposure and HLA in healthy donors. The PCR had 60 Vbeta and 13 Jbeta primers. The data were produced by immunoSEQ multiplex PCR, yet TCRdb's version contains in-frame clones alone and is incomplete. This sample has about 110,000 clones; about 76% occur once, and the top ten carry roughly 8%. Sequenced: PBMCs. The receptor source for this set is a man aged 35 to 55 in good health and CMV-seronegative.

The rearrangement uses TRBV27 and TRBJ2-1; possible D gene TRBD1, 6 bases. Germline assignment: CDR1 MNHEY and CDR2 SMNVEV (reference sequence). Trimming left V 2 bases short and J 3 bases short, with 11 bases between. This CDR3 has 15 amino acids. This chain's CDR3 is CASSLEGVIYNEQFF. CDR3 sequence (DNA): TGTGCCAGCAGTTTAGAGGGGGTTATCTACAATGAGCAGTTCTTC.

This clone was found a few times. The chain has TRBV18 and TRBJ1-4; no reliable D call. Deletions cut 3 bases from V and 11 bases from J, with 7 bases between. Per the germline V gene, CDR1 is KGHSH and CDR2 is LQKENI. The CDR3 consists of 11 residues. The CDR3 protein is CASSPDKKLFF. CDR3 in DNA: TGTGCCAGCTCACCTGACAAGAAACTGTTTTTT.

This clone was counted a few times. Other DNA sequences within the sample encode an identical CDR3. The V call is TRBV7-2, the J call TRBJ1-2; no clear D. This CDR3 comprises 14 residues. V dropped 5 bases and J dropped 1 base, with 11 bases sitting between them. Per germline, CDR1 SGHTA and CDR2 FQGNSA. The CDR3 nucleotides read TGTGCCAGCAGCCCAAGTCGGGATAACTATGGCTACACCTTC. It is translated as CASSPSRDNYGYTF.

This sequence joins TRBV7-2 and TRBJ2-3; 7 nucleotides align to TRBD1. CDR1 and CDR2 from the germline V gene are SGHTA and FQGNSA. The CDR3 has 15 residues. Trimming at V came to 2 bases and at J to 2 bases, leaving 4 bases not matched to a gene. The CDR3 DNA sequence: TGTGCCAGCAGCTTAAGAGGGGGCGTCACAGATACGCAGTATTTT. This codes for CASSLRGGVTDTQYF.

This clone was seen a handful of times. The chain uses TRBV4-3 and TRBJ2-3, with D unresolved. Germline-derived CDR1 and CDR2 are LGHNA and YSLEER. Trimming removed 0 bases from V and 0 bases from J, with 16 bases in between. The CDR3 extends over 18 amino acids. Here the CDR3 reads CASSQEEIGETSTDTQYF. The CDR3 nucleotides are TGCGCCAGCAGCCAAGAGGAGATCGGCGAGACTAGCACAGATACGCAGTATTTT.

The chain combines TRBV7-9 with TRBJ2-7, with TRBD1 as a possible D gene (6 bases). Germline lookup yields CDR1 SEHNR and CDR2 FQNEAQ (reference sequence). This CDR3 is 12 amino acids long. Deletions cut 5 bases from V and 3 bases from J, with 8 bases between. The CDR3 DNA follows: TGTGCCAGCAGCGCACAGGGCTACGAGCAGTACTTC. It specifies CASSAQGYEQYF.

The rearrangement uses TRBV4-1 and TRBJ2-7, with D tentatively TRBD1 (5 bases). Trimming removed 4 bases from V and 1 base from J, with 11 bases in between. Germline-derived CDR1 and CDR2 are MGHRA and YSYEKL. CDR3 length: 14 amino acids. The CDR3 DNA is TGCGCCAGCAGCCCGCAGGGATATTCCTACGAGCAGTACTTC. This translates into CASSPQGYSYEQYF.

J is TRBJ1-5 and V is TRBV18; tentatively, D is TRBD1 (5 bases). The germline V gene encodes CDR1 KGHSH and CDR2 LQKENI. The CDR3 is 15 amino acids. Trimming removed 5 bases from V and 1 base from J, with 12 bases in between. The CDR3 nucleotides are TGTGCCAGCTCAACGGAAAGGGGAAGCAATCAGCCCCAGCATTTT. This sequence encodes CASSTERGSNQPQHF.

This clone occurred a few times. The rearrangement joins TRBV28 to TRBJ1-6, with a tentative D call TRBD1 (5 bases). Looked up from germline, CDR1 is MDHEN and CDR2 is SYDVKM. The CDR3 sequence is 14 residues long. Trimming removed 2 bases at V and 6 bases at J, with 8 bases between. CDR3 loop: CASSLARANSPLHF. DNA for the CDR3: TGTGCCAGCAGTTTAGCCAGGGCTAATTCACCCCTCCACTTT.

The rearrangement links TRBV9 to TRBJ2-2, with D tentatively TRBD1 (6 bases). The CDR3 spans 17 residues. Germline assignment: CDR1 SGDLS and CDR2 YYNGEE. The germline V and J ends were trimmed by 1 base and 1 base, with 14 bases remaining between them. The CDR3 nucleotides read TGTGCCAGCAGCGTAAGCGTTCGGGACAAGAACACCGGGGAGCTGTTTTTT. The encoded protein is CASSVSVRDKNTGELFF.

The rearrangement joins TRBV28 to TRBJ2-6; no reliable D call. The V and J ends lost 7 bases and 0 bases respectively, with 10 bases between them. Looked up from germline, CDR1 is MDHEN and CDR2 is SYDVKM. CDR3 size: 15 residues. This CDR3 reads CASTSISSGANVLTF. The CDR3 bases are TGTGCCAGCACCTCAATCAGCTCTGGGGCCAACGTCCTGACTTTC.

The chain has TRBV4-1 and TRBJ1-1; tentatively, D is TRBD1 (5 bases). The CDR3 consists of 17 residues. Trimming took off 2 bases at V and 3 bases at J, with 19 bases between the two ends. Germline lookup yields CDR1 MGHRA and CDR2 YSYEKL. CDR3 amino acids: CASSQIGRGNRDTEAFF. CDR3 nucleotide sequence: TGCGCCAGCAGCCAAATCGGTAGGGGAAACCGGGACACTGAAGCTTTCTTT.

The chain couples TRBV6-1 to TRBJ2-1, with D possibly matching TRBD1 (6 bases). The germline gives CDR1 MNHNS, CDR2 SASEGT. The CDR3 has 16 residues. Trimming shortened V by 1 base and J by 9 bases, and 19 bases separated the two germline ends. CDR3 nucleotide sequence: TGTGCCAGCAGTGAAGGTGACGACAGGTTGGAGTTTGAGCAGTTCTTC. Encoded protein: CASSEGDDRLEFEQFF.

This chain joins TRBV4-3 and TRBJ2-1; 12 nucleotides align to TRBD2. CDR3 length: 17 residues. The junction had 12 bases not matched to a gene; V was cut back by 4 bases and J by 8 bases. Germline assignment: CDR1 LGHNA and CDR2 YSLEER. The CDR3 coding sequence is TGCGCCAGCAGCCCCCGCCGGGCTAGCGGGGGGGTTGATGAGCAGTTCTTC. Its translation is CASSPRRASGGVDEQFF.

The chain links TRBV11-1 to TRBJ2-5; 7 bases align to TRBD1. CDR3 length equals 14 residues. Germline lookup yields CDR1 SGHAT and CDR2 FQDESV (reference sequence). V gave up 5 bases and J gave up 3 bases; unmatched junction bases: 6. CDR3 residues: CASSLDRAEETQYF. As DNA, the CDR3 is TGTGCCAGCAGCCTAGACAGGGCAGAAGAGACCCAGTACTTC.

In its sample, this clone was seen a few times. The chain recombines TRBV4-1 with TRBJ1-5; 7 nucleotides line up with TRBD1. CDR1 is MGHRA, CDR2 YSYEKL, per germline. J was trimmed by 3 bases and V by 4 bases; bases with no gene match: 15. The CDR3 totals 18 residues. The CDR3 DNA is TGCGCCAGCAGCCGCCGAATATTCCGGGACAGAGTCAATCAGCCCCAGCATTTT. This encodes CASSRRIFRDRVNQPQHF.

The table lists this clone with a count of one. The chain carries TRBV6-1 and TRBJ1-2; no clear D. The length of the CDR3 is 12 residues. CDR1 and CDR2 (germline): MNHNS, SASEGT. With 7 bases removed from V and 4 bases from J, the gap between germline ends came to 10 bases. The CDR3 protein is CASKDIGYGYTF. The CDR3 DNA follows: TGTGCCAGCAAAGACATTGGCTATGGCTACACCTTC.

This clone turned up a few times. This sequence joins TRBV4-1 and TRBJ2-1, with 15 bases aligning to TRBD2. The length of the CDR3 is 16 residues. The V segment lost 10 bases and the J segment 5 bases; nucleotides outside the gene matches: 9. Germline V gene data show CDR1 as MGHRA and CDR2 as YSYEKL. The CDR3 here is CATRTSGGAANNEQFF. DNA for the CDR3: TGCGCCACCCGGACTAGCGGGGGGGCCGCTAACAATGAGCAGTTCTTC.

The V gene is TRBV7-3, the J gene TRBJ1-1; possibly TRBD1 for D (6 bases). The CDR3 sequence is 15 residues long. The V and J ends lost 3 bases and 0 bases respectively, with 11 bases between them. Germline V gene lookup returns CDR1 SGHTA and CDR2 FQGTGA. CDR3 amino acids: CASSLTGAMNTEAFF. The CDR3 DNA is TGTGCCAGCAGCTTGACAGGAGCCATGAACACTGAAGCTTTCTTT. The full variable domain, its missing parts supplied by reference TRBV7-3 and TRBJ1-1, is GAGVSQTPSNKVTEKGKYVELRCDPISGHTALYWYRQSLGQGPEFLIYFQGTGAADDSGLPNDRFFAVRPEGSVSTLKIQRTERGDSAVYLCASSLTGAMNTEAFFGQGTRLTVV.

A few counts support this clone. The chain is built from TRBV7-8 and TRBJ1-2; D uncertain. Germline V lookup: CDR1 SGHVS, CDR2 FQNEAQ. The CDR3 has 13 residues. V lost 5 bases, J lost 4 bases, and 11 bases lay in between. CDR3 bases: TGTGCCAGCAGCGCCAGTCGAGGCTATGGCTACACCTTC. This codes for CASSASRGYGYTF. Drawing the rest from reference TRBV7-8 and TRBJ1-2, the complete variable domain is GAGVSQSPRYKVAKRGQDVALRCDPISGHVSLFWYQQALGQGPEFLTYFQNEAQLDKSGLPSDRFFAERPEGSVSTLKIQRTQQEDSAVYLCASSASRGYGYTFGSGTRLTVV.

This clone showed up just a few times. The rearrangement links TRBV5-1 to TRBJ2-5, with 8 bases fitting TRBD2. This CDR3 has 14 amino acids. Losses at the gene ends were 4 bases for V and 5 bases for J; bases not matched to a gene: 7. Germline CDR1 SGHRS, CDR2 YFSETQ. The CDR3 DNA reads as TGCGCCAGCAGCCGGGGGGGACGCCGCGAGACCCAGTACTTC. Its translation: CASSRGGRRETQYF.

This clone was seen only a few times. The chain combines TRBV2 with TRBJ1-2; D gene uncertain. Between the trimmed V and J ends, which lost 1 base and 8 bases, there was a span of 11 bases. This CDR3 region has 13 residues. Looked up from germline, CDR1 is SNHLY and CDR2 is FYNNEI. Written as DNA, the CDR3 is TGTGCCAGCAGTGAAGGACGGGATTGGGGCTACACCTTC. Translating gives CASSEGRDWGYTF.

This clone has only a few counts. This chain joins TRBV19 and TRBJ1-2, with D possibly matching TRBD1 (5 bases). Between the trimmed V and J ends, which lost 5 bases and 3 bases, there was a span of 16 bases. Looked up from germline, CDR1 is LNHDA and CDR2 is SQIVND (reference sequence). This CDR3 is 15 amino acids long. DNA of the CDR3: TGTGCCAGTAGTTCGACAGTCGCCTATGACTATGGCTACACCTTC. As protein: CASSSTVAYDYGYTF.

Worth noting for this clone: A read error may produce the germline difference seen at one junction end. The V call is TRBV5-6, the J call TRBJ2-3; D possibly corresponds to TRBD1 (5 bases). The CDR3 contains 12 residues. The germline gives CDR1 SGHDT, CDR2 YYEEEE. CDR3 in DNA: TGTGCCAGCAGCGGACAAGTAGACACGCGGTATTTT. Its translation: CASSGQVDTRYF.

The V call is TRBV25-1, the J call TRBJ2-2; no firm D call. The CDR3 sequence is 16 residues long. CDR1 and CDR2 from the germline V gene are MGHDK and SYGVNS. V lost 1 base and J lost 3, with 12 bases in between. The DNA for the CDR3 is TGTGCCAGCAGTGAATTTCAGGTTCGAGACACCGGGGAGCTGTTTTTT. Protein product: CASSEFQVRDTGELFF.

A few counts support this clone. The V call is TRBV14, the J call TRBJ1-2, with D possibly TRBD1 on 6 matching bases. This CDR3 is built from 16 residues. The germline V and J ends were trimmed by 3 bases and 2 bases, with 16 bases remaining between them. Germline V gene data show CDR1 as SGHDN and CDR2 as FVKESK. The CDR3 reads CASSHRGGGTNYGYTF. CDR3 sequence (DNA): TGTGCCAGCAGCCATCGTGGGGGGGGGACAAACTATGGCTACACCTTC. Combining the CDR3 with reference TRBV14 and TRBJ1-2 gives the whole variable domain EAGVTQFPSHSVIEKGQTVTLRCDPISGHDNLYWYRRVMGKEIKFLLHFVKESKQDESGMPNNRFLAERTGGTYSTLKVQPAELEDSGVYFCASSHRGGGTNYGYTFGSGTRLTVV.

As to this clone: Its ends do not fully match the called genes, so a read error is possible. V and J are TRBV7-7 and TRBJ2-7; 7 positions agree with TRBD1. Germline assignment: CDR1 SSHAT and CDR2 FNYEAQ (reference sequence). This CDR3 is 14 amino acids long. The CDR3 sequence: CASSLEGTVYEQYF. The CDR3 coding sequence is TGTGCTAGCAGCTTAGAGGGGACAGTCTACGAGCAGTACTTC.

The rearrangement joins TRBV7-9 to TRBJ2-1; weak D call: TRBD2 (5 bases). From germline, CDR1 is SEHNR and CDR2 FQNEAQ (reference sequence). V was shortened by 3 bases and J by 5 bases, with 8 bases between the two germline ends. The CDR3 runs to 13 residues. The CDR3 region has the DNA TGTGCCAGCAGCTTGGTCGGGGACAATGAGCAGTTCTTC. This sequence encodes CASSLVGDNEQFF.

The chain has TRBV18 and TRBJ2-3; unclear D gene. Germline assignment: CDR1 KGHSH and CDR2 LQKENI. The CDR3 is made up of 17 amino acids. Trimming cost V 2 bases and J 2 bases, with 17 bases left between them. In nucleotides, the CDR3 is TGTGCCAGCTCACCAGTGGCCCATACAATTAACACAGATACGCAGTATTTT. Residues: CASSPVAHTINTDTQYF. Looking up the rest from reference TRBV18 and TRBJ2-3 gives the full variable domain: NAGVMQNPRHLVRRRGQEARLRCSPMKGHSHVYWYRQLPEEGLKFMVYLQKENIIDESGMPKERFSAEFPKEGPSILRIQQVVRGDSAAYFCASSPVAHTINTDTQYFGPGTRLTVL.

CDR3: CASSLVQGGDGYTF. The CDR3 DNA is TGCGCCAGCAGCTTGGTACAGGGCGGCGATGGCTACACCTTC. The rearrangement joins TRBV5-1 to TRBJ1-2; possibly TRBD1 for D (6 bases). CDR1 is SGHRS, CDR2 YFSETQ, per germline. The CDR3 has 14 amino acids. The germline V and J ends were trimmed by 0 bases and 6 bases, with 12 bases remaining between them.

The CDR3 DNA reads TGCGCCAGCAGCTTGGGGACACAACATTACACCTTC. This encodes CASSLGTQHYTF. The chain combines TRBV5-1 with TRBJ1-2, with D perhaps TRBD1 (5 bases). Germline CDR1 SGHRS, CDR2 YFSETQ. The CDR3 totals 12 residues. Trimming removed 0 bases at V and 11 bases at J, with 11 bases between.

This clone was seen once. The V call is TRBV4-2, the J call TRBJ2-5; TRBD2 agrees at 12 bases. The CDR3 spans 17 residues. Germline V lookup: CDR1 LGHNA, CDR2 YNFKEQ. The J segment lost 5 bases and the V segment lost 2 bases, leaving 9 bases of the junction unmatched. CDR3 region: CASSQTSSGGGGETQYF. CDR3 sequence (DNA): TGTGCCAGCAGCCAAACCTCTAGCGGGGGGGGTGGGGAGACCCAGTACTTC.